This T cell receptor beta chain originates from a study of vaccination effects on CD4 cells after COVID-19. The ViraFEST assay expanded antigen-specific CD4+ T cells with viral peptide pools before sequencing. Cultured cells yielded isolated CD4+ T cells after around 9 days. Of the BNT162b2 and mRNA-1273 vaccines, participants received two doses of one or the other. As regards this clone: Its antigen is not known.

Sequencing was performed with immunoSEQ multiplex PCR; in TCRdb, only in-frame clones are kept and a portion is missing. Found here are around 23,000 clones, 76% of them singletons; the top ten hold around 10%. CDR1 is SNHLY, CDR2 FYNNEI, per germline. The CDR3 totals 13 residues. The germline V and J ends were trimmed by 5 bases and 7 bases, with 14 bases remaining between them. V usage is TRBV2 and J usage is TRBJ1-1, with D possibly matching TRBD1 (6 bases). Source: CD4+ T cells from PBMCs cultured with HCoV-229E spike peptides, taken after COVID-19 vaccination. The source is a human donor who received a COVID-19 vaccine. CDR3 sequence reads: CASSKAGGREAFF. DNA of the CDR3: TGTGCCAGCAGTAAGGCGGGGGGGCGTGAAGCTTTCTTT.